These 4 T cell receptor beta chains were all obtained from the same sample, sequenced in a study of T cell repertoires in cytomegalovirus infection. TCRdb redid the calling of the reads with MiXCR, one entry per CDR3 protein. The table has just over 300,000 distinct CDR3 sequences, 17% seen once. The sequenced sample consisted of PBMCs. The receptors were gathered from a human donor in good health (CMV status not recorded). Some clones in this sample may be carry-over from other donors' samples.

This clonotype was counted many times. The chain has TRBV7-2 and TRBJ2-3; D is ambiguous. CDR3 size: 14 residues. Trimming pared 4 bases from V and 0 bases from J, leaving 8 bases between. Germline CDR1 SGHTA, CDR2 FQGNSA. The CDR3 region has the DNA TGTGCCAGCAGCTCCCCTCTTAGCACAGATACGCAGTATTTT. It is translated as CASSSPLSTDTQYF.

The chain employs TRBV29-1 and TRBJ1-2, with 11 bases aligning to TRBD1. The length of the CDR3 is 15 residues. Germline CDR1 and CDR2: SQVTM and ANQGSEA. The V segment lost 6 bases and the J segment 1 base; nucleotides outside the gene matches: 7. The CDR3, as DNA: TGCAGCGTCGCCGGGACAGGGGGAGGTAACTATGGCTACACCTTC. Its protein product is CSVAGTGGGNYGYTF.

This clonotype was counted only a few times. V gene TRBV5-6 combines with J gene TRBJ2-2; D call uncertain. Germline V gives CDR1 SGHDT, CDR2 YYEEEE. The CDR3 runs to 16 residues. The V and J ends lost 2 bases and 1 base respectively, with 12 bases between them. DNA of the CDR3: TGTGCCAGCAGCTTCGAAATCGCTATGAACACCGGGGAGCTGTTTTTT. Translated, it gives CASSFEIAMNTGELFF.

This clonotype was detected a few times. The rearrangement uses TRBV6-1 and TRBJ2-3, with a tentative D call TRBD1 (5 bases). There are 14 residues in the CDR3. Germline V gene sequence: CDR1 MNHNS, CDR2 SASEGT. The ends were cut back, 8 bases at V and 1 base at J, with 13 bases in the middle. CDR3 amino acids: CASGAKVGTDTQYF. In DNA form, the CDR3 reads TGTGCCAGCGGGGCAAAGGTCGGCACAGATACGCAGTATTTT.